This TCR beta chain was identified in a study of molecular identifiers for immune sequencing clone quantification. This CDR3 contains 15 residues. V was trimmed by 6 bases and J by 3 bases, leaving 17 bases between them. Germline CDR1 MDHEN, CDR2 SYDVKM. In TCRdb, the PCR reads were re-called with MiXCR into one record per CDR3 protein. The sample holds about 320,000 distinct CDR3 sequences; roughly 24% are singletons and the top ten take around 0.76%. The sequence was collected from a human donor in good health. Some libraries in this study had Jurkat cell RNA spiked in. The rearrangement joins TRBV28 to TRBJ1-1; D is unclear. Sequencing input: naive CD8+ T cells from blood, with Jurkat cell RNA spiked in. Subset meaning: FACS-sorted CD8+CD4-CCR7+CD45RA+ naive T cells. DNA of the CDR3: TGTGCCAGCAGCCCCGGCAGAATCAAGGACACTGAAGCTTTCTTT. Protein: CASSPGRIKDTEAFF.